The entry below gives a single T cell receptor beta chain sequence along with its context. This sample was taken from a study of blood T cell repertoires in COVID-19. Study summary: There were acute and convalescent COVID-19 samples, and they came from the United States, Italy and Spain. The cDNA or gDNA used as material had been derived from T cells, B-cell-depleted T cells, or PBMCs.

Cohorts were determined from participant-reported clinical history. In Cohort 3, a recovered donor had either two negative PCRs, clearance, or symptom resolution. V shed 1 base, J shed 1 base, and the junction held 1 base outside the gene matches. Germline CDR1 and CDR2: SGHVS and FQNEAQ. The CDR3 totals 15 residues. Clones were sequenced by immunoSEQ multiplex PCR, and TCRdb holds only the in-frame ones, with some missing. This table has 250,000 to 400,000 clones, about nine tenths appearing once. This chain links TRBV7-8 with TRBJ2-3; 8 positions agree with TRBD1. The sample consisted of PBMCs or T cells enriched from blood (not recorded which). The receptor comes from a man aged 60 to 69 who had recovered from COVID-19. CDR3 in amino acids: CASSLVTGGTDTQYF. CDR3 nucleotides: TGTGCCAGCAGCTTAGTGACAGGGGGCACAGATACGCAGTATTTT.